The 27 T cell receptor beta chains below all came from one sample that was sequenced in a study of shared clonotypes between healthy human individuals. The assay was immunoSEQ multiplex PCR, and TCRdb's table has in-frame clones only and misses some. The table shows 1,400,000 or so clones, with around 98.5% occurring only once. The sequenced sample consisted of naive CD4+ T cells sorted from blood. The subset here: CD45RA+ positively selected. The receptors were sampled from a young man in good health.

J is TRBJ1-1 and V is TRBV6-5; 7 bases line up with TRBD1. Germline-derived CDR1 and CDR2 are MNHEY and SVGAGI. The CDR3 totals 13 residues. V was pared by 8 bases and J by 4 bases, with 7 bases of the junction left unmatched. The CDR3 DNA reads as TGTGCCAGCTGGACAGGAAGTGGCACTGAAGCTTTCTTT. Translating gives CASWTGSGTEAFF.

This clone has only one observation. The V gene is TRBV2, the J gene TRBJ2-1; D is ambiguous. Germline V gives CDR1 SNHLY, CDR2 FYNNEI. CDR3 length: 13 residues. Between the trimmed V and J ends, which lost 6 bases and 4 bases, there was a span of 10 bases. DNA of the CDR3: TGTGCCAGCAGATCCACCGGGTACAATGAGCAGTTCTTC. It yields the protein CASRSTGYNEQFF.

The chain uses TRBV11-2 and TRBJ1-2, with D possibly TRBD1 on 6 matching bases. The CDR3 is 14 residues long. CDR1 is SGHAT, CDR2 FQNNGV, per germline. V was clipped by 6 bases and J by 4 bases, with 15 bases between them. The CDR3 bases are TGTGCCAGCAGGGGACGACAGGAAACCTATGGCTACACCTTC. Translating it yields CASRGRQETYGYTF.

This chain joins TRBV28 and TRBJ1-3; D is unclear. The CDR3 runs to 16 residues. V dropped 6 bases and J dropped 0 bases, with 15 bases sitting between them. CDR1 and CDR2 (germline): MDHEN, SYDVKM. CDR3 residues: CASRTASNLSGNTIYF. The CDR3 DNA reads TGTGCCAGCAGAACAGCGTCGAACCTCTCTGGAAACACCATATATTTT.

The sample holds a few counts of this clone. This chain joins TRBV15 and TRBJ2-2; D gene unclear. Per the germline V gene, CDR1 is LNHNV and CDR2 is YYDKDF (reference sequence). The V gene lost 6 bases and the J gene lost 7 bases, with 9 bases spanning the gap. The CDR3 is 12 amino acids. The CDR3 nucleotides read TGTGCCACCAGGTTCTACGTCGGGGAGCTGTTTTTT. Amino acid sequence: CATRFYVGELFF.

This clone was observed a single time. Other DNA sequences in the sample encode the same CDR3. This chain joins TRBV7-2 and TRBJ2-5; 9 bases line up with TRBD1. With V trimmed by 5 bases and J by 5 bases, 3 bases remained unmatched. Germline CDR1 and CDR2: SGHTA and FQGNSA. The CDR3 has 13 amino acids. CDR3 amino acids: CASSRDREETQYF. In DNA form, the CDR3 reads TGTGCCAGCAGCCGGGACAGGGAGGAGACCCAGTACTTC.

The chain employs TRBV11-3 and TRBJ2-7; D not certain. The V gene lost 7 bases and the J gene lost 0 bases, with 13 bases spanning the gap. The CDR3 contains 14 residues. Germline CDR1 and CDR2: SGHNT and YENEEA. The CDR3 spells CASTRVPISYEQYF. In DNA form, the CDR3 reads TGTGCCAGCACCAGAGTACCGATCTCCTACGAGCAGTACTTC.

The V gene is TRBV5-6, the J gene TRBJ1-4; 8 bases are a match to TRBD1. Per the germline V gene, CDR1 is SGHDT and CDR2 is YYEEEE. V dropped 3 bases and J dropped 7; count of bases not matched to a gene: 5. The CDR3 covers 14 residues. CDR3 residues: CASSSTTGVEKLFF. DNA for the CDR3: TGTGCCAGCAGCTCGACGACAGGGGTTGAAAAACTGTTTTTT.

This sequence joins TRBV7-9 and TRBJ1-2; D uncertain. Germline V gene sequence: CDR1 SEHNR, CDR2 FQNEAQ (reference sequence). The CDR3 contains 15 residues. Trimming cost V 5 bases and J 2 bases, with 15 bases left between them. The chain's CDR3 is CASSPLLPENYGYTF. CDR3 coding DNA: TGTGCCAGCAGCCCCCTCCTCCCGGAGAACTATGGCTACACCTTC. Looking up the rest from reference TRBV7-9 and TRBJ1-2 gives the full variable domain: DTGVSQNPRHKITKRGQNVTFRCDPISEHNRLYWYRQTLGQGPEFLTYFQNEAQLEKSRLLSDRFSAERPKGSFSTLEIQRTEQGDSAMYLCASSPLLPENYGYTFGSGTRLTVV.

The chain joins TRBV7-9 to TRBJ2-2, with D unclear. The length of the CDR3 is 13 residues. The germline V gene encodes CDR1 SEHNR and CDR2 FQNEAQ (reference sequence). The V end lost 2 bases, the J end lost 6 bases, and 7 bases lay between the germline ends. CDR3 sequence reads: CASSLLGPGELFF. CDR3 sequence (DNA): TGTGCCAGCAGCTTACTCGGGCCCGGGGAGCTGTTTTTT.

The chain is built from TRBV2 and TRBJ2-7; 8 bases are shared with TRBD1. Germline assignment: CDR1 SNHLY and CDR2 FYNNEI. The CDR3 loop spans 17 amino acids. J gave up 3 bases and V 3 bases, and 13 bases lay outside the gene matches. CDR3 nucleotide sequence: TGTGCCAGCAGTGATACCAGAACACCGGGACAGGTCTACGAGCAGTACTTC. This sequence encodes CASSDTRTPGQVYEQYF.

Details on this clone: One end of the junction varies from germline; a read error may be responsible. The CDR3 loop reads CASSPPASSGRAF. The CDR3 bases are TGTGCCAGCTCACCACCGGCGTCTAGCGGGAGAGCCTTC. The chain recombines TRBV18 with TRBJ2-7; 10 nucleotides agree with TRBD2. This CDR3 has 13 amino acids. Germline V gene lookup returns CDR1 KGHSH and CDR2 LQKENI. The whole variable domain, remainder taken from reference TRBV18 and TRBJ2-7, is NAGVMQNPRHLVRRRGQEARLRCSPMKGHSHVYWYRQLPEEGLKFMVYLQKENIIDESGMPKERFSAEFPKEGPSILRIQQVVRGDSAAYFCASSPPASSGRAFGPGTRLTVT.

V is TRBV19 and J is TRBJ2-3; TRBD2 might be the D (6 bases). The germline V and J ends were trimmed by 4 bases and 9 bases, with 11 bases remaining between them. CDR3 length equals 12 residues. Germline V CDR1 and CDR2: LNHDA, SQIVND (reference sequence). The CDR3 loop reads CASSTRGSTQYF. The DNA of the CDR3 is TGTGCCAGTAGTACCCGGGGGAGCACGCAGTATTTT.

The CDR3 DNA is TGCGCCAGCAGCCAAGATACAGGGACGGGCGAAAAACTGTTTTTT. Its translation: CASSQDTGTGEKLFF. The chain couples TRBV4-3 to TRBJ1-4; D possibly corresponds to TRBD1 (6 bases). V was clipped by 0 bases and J by 8 bases, with 13 bases between them. CDR1 and CDR2 from the germline V gene are LGHNA and YSLEER. The CDR3 spans 15 residues.

This chain links TRBV6-5 with TRBJ2-7; 7 positions agree with TRBD2. The V gene end was trimmed by 8 bases and the J gene end by 4 bases; junction bases not matched to a gene: 8. Germline V gene data show CDR1 as MNHEY and CDR2 as SVGAGI. The CDR3 is 13 amino acids. The CDR3 loop reads CASGGGIGYEQYF. The DNA for the CDR3 is TGTGCCAGCGGGGGAGGGATTGGATACGAGCAGTACTTC.

The chain uses TRBV9 and TRBJ2-2, with a tentative D call TRBD2 (6 bases). Germline lookup yields CDR1 SGDLS and CDR2 YYNGEE. The V gene lost 4 bases and the J gene lost 1 base, with 14 bases spanning the gap. The CDR3 is 16 residues long. CDR3 protein: CASSPLGGGNTGELFF. The DNA for the CDR3 is TGTGCCAGCAGCCCCCTGGGGGGAGGGAACACCGGGGAGCTGTTTTTT.

The chain couples TRBV11-2 to TRBJ1-1; TRBD1 might be the D (5 bases). V lost 2 bases, J lost 1 base, and 11 bases lay in between. This CDR3 is 15 amino acids long. CDR1 is SGHAT, CDR2 FQNNGV, per germline. The CDR3 is CASSLSKGANTEAFF. The CDR3 DNA is TGTGCCAGCAGCTTAAGTAAAGGGGCGAACACTGAAGCTTTCTTT. Using reference TRBV11-2 and TRBJ1-1 for the parts outside the CDR3, the full variable domain is EAGVAQSPRYKIIEKRQSVAFWCNPISGHATLYWYQQILGQGPKLLIQFQNNGVVDDSQLPKDRFSAERLKGVDSTLKIQPAKLEDSAVYLCASSLSKGANTEAFFGQGTRLTVV.

This chain joins TRBV28 and TRBJ2-3; the match to TRBD1 covers 10 bases. After removal of 6 bases from V and 5 bases from J, the junction contained 11 bases not matched to a gene. Germline CDR1 reads MDHEN; CDR2 reads SYDVKM. There are 16 residues in the CDR3. CDR3 sequence: CASRPMDRGVGDTQYF. Written as DNA, the CDR3 is TGTGCCAGCAGACCGATGGACAGGGGGGTCGGAGATACGCAGTATTTT.

The chain combines TRBV28 with TRBJ1-5; D may be TRBD1 (6 bases). This CDR3 region has 16 residues. V shed 5 bases and J shed 2 bases, with 16 bases lying between them. Germline loops: CDR1 MDHEN, CDR2 SYDVKM. Here the CDR3 reads CASSLHQGPGNQPQHF. The DNA for the CDR3 is TGTGCCAGCAGTCTTCATCAGGGGCCGGGCAATCAGCCCCAGCATTTT.

This chain uses TRBV7-9 with TRBJ2-7; TRBD1 is a possible D gene (5 bases). Between the trimmed V and J ends, which lost 5 bases and 0 bases, there was a span of 14 bases. This CDR3 has 15 residues. Per germline, CDR1 SEHNR and CDR2 FQNEAQ (reference sequence). The CDR3 DNA follows: TGTGCCAGCAGCCAAGGGTGGGGCAGCTCCTACGAGCAGTACTTC. Translating it yields CASSQGWGSSYEQYF.

The V and J genes are TRBV29-1 and TRBJ2-3, with D uncertain. Trimming shortened V by 6 bases and J by 0 bases, and 7 bases separated the two germline ends. The CDR3 contains 12 residues. The V gene's germline CDR1 is SQVTM and CDR2 ANQGSEA. For the CDR3, the DNA is TGCAGCGTCCGTCCTAGCACAGATACGCAGTATTTT. It encodes CSVRPSTDTQYF.

V is TRBV14 and J is TRBJ2-1; 7 bases agree with TRBD2. Germline CDR1 reads SGHDN; CDR2 reads FVKESK. This CDR3 region has 12 residues. V was clipped by 4 bases and J by 10 bases; unmatched bases: 4. The CDR3: CASSPGLGEQFF. As DNA, the CDR3 is TGTGCCAGCAGCCCCGGACTAGGGGAGCAGTTCTTC.

Regarding this clone: Distinct nucleotide sequences in the sample also encode this CDR3. The J gene is TRBJ2-6, the V gene TRBV10-1; D gene unclear. CDR1 and CDR2 (germline): WNHNN, SYGVQD (reference sequence). The CDR3 runs to 14 residues. V lost 6 bases, J lost 0 bases, and 6 bases lay in between. CDR3 sequence reads: CASSSGSGANVLTF. Here the CDR3 DNA reads TGCGCCAGCAGCTCTGGCTCTGGGGCCAACGTCCTGACTTTC.

A remark on this clone: Additional DNA sequences in this sample encode the identical CDR3. The chain employs TRBV7-6 and TRBJ2-7, with 14 nucleotides matching TRBD2. After removal of 5 bases from V and 3 bases from J, the junction contained 3 bases not matched to a gene. Germline assignment: CDR1 SGHVS and CDR2 FNYEAQ. CDR3 size: 15 residues. The CDR3 region is CASSPGTSGSYEQYF. CDR3 nucleotides: TGTGCCAGCAGCCCAGGGACTAGCGGGAGCTACGAGCAGTACTTC.

This clone occurred once. The gene calls are TRBV11-1 and TRBJ1-1, with no clear D. The length of the CDR3 is 15 residues. Looked up from germline, CDR1 is SGHAT and CDR2 is FQDESV (reference sequence). Trimming removed 1 base at V and 0 bases at J, with 9 bases between. CDR3 protein: CASSLGLDLNTEAFF. CDR3 in DNA: TGTGCCAGCAGCTTAGGTTTAGACTTGAACACTGAAGCTTTCTTT.

Details on this clone: This sample includes further DNA sequences coding for the same CDR3. The CDR3, as DNA: TGTGCCAGCAGCGTAGGGATATCCTACGAGCAGTACTTC. Its translation is CASSVGISYEQYF. J is TRBJ2-7 and V is TRBV9; D is undetermined. The CDR3 is made up of 13 amino acids. V was clipped by 0 bases and J by 1 base, with 5 bases between them. Germline V CDR1 and CDR2: SGDLS, YYNGEE.

The rearrangement uses TRBV28 and TRBJ1-1; TRBD1 matches at 8 bases. Germline V gives CDR1 MDHEN, CDR2 SYDVKM. Trimming cost V 6 bases and J 1 base; bases outside gene matches: 10. The CDR3 is 16 amino acids. The CDR3 spells CASSWPTRGPNTEAFF. The DNA for the CDR3 is TGTGCCAGCAGCTGGCCCACCAGGGGGCCGAACACTGAAGCTTTCTTT.